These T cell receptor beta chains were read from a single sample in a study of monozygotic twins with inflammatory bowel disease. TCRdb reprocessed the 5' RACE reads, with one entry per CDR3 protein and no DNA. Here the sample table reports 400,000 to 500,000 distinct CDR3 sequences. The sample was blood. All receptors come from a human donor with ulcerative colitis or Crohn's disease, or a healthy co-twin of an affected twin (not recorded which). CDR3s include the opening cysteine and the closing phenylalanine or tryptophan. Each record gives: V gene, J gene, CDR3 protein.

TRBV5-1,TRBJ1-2,CASSFDEGSGTF
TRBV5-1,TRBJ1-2,CASSLGSGEAGYTF
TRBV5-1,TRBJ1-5,CASSLEGGINQPQHF
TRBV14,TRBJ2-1,CASSQVGSYNEQFF
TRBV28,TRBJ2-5,CASSLFRVGYQETQYF
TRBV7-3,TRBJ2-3,CASSSNPLGGIDTQYF
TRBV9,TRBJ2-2,CASSVGAPGPPNTGELFF
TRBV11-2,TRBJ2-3,CASSPTRTLQGASDTQYF
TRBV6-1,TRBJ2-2,CASRIRGQDTGELFF
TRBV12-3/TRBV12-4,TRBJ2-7,CASSLAGGRINEQYF
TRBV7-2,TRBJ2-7,CASSPPGWTGRSYEQYF
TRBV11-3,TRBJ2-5,CASSLDLGGWERETQYF
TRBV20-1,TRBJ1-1,CSATRTADTEAFF
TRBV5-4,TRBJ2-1,CASSLAQGGNEQFF
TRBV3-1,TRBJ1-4,CASSWATTNEKLFF
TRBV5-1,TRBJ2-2,CASRLGGELFF
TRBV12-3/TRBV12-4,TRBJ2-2,CASLSGRPTGELFF
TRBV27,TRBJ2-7,CASMYGGGTEQYF
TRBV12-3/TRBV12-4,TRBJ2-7,CASSLLLGRASYEQYF
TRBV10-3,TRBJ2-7,CAISQREGSYEQYF
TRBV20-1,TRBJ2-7,CSARPGVLPDPNYEQYF
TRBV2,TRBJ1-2,CASSAVVAAYGYTF
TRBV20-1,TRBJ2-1,CSARPQGGNEQFF
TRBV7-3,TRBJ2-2,CASSPQGGNTGELFF
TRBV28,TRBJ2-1,CASSFDRYNEQFF
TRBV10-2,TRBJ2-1,CASSKAGGANEQFF
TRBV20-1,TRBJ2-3,CSASLAVTSTDTQYF
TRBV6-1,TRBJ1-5,CASSHQAVDNQPQHF
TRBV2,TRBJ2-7,CASGPQSLYEQYF
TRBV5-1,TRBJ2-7,CASASRTGGNEQYF
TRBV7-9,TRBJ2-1,CASSLSTFSYNEQFF
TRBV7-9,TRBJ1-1,CASSFTSILMNTEAFF
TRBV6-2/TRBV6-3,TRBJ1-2,CASQGQHYGYTF
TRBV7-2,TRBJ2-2,CASSSMGGTGELFF
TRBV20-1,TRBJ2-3,CSASRREGQDTQYF
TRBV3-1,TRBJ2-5,CASSQGGTGDLQETQYF
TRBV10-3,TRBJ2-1,CAISERGQNNEQFF
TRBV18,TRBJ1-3,CASSPPRSGNTIYF
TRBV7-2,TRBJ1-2,CASSLPDGGPNYGYTF
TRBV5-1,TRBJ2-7,CASRLDWGTSEQYF
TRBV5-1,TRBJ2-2,CASSFTSGPTGELFF
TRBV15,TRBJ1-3,CATSRDKAGTGNTIYF
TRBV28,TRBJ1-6,CASSLTQGQNSPLHF
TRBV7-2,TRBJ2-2,CASSLDPVTGELFF
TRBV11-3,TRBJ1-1,CASSLAPQSQGINTEASF
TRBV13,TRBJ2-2,CASSPGGALFF
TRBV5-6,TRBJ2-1,CASSRKIYNEQFF
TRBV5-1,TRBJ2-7,CASSLAGGQAEQYF
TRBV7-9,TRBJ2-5,CASSLPGWAGETQYF
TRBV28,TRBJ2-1,CASATDRERSYNEQFF
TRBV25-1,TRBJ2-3,CASSVPPGDTQYF
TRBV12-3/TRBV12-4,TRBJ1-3,CASTIGTGNTIYF
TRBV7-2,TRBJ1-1,CASSLTGTGVNTEAFF
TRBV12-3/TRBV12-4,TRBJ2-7,CASSTSDTSAPYF
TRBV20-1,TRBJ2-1,CSARGQQGQFF
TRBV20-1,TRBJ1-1,CSAGSDRSDTEAFF